This T cell receptor beta chain was obtained from a study of neurological immune-mediated disorders. The cDNA came from 5'RACE with 10-nucleotide random UMIs. In TCRdb, the 5' RACE reads were re-called with MiXCR into one record per CDR3 protein. This sample has about 80,000 distinct CDR3 sequences, with over 4.5% found just once. CDR3 size: 16 residues. CDR1 LGHDT and CDR2 YNNKEL come from the germline V gene (reference sequence). V gave up 4 bases and J gave up 3 bases; unmatched junction bases: 8. The time point here: longitudinal time-point 2. Details on this clonotype: A much larger clone differs by one base, so this may be a read error.

The clonotype originates from a woman between 55 and 75 years old with multiple sclerosis. The gene calls are TRBV3-1 and TRBJ2-4, with TRBD2 matching 8 bases. The sample taken for sequencing was PBMCs. The CDR3 sequence: CASSLGRGVGKNIQYF. The CDR3 coding sequence is TGTGCCAGCAGCCTGGGGCGGGGGGTTGGCAAAAACATTCAGTACTTC.